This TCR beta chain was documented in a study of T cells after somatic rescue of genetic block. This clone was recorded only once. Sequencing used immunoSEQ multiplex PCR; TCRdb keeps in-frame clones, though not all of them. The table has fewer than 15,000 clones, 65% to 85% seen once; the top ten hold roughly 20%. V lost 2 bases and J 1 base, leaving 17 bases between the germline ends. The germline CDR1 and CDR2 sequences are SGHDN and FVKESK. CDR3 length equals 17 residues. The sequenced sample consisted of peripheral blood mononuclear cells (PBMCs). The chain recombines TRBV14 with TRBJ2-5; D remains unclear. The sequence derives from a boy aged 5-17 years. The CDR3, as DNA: TGTGCCAGCAGCCAAAGCTTAGACGGACGGTTCCAAGAGACCCAGTACTTC. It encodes CASSQSLDGRFQETQYF.